What follows is one TCR beta chain and its context. CDR3 length: 14 residues. Germline loops: CDR1 KGHSH, CDR2 LQKENI. The V end lost 2 bases, the J end lost 5 bases, and 12 bases lay between the germline ends. Here immunoSEQ multiplex PCR was the method, and the copy in TCRdb shows in-frame clones only, minus some. The repertoire holds some 80,000 clones, 79% seen once, with 5.4% in the top ten. This specimen belongs to a study of blood T cell repertoires in COVID-19. Study as a whole: The cDNA or gDNA used as material had been derived from T cells, B-cell-depleted T cells, or PBMCs.

The chain carries TRBV18 and TRBJ2-5; D call uncertain. The clonotype comes from a woman aged 80 or over with active or convalescent COVID-19. Sequencing was carried out using peripheral blood. This CDR3 is CASSPDVLRETQYF. The CDR3 DNA is TGTGCCAGCTCACCAGATGTACTCCGGGAGACCCAGTACTTC.